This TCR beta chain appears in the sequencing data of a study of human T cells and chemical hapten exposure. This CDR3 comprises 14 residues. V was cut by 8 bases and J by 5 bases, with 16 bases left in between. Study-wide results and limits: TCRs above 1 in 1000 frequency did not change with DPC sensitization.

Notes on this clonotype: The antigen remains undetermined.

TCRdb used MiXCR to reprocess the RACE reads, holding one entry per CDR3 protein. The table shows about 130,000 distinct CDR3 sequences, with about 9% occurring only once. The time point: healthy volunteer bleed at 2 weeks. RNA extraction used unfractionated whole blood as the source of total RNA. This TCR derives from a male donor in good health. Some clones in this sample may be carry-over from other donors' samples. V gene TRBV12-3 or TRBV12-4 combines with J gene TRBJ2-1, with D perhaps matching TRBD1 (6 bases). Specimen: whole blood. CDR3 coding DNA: TGTGCCAGCGGACAGAACGAGATGGACAATGAGCAGTTCTTC. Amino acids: CASGQNEMDNEQFF.